This T cell receptor (beta chain) is drawn from a study of cytomegalovirus exposure and HLA in healthy donors. Broader study findings: According to a later analysis, donors in an Asian-associated ancestry cluster reportedly had fewer N-insertions than the roughly 630-donor mean. Differences between HLA loci emerged in a later analysis of TCR association rates, with DRB1 most and HLA-C fewest.

The germline gives CDR1 LNHDA, CDR2 SQIVND (reference sequence). Trimming removed 3 bases at V and 1 base at J, with 12 bases between. This CDR3 has 15 residues. Of note for this clone: Its matching antigen is unknown.

A multiplex PCR was run with 60 Vbeta primers and 13 Jbeta primers. The data were produced by immunoSEQ multiplex PCR, yet TCRdb's version contains in-frame clones alone and is incomplete. The sample has 200,000 to 250,000 clones; approximately 88% are singletons. J is TRBJ1-1 and V is TRBV19; D is ambiguous. The receptor was isolated from a boy aged 2-15 years in good health and CMV-seronegative. The sequenced sample was PBMCs. CDR3 nucleotide sequence: TGTGCCAGTAGTATCTCGACATCGAAGAACACTGAAGCTTTCTTT. It codes for CASSISTSKNTEAFF.